The text below deals with one T cell receptor (beta chain). This clone was counted a few times. This receptor's antigen is unknown. Qualities for individual bases were not recorded, and no much larger clone is one base off. The sample belongs to a study of cytomegalovirus exposure and HLA in healthy donors listed by TCRdb under 2017. Regarding the study in general: In an earlier analysis of under 600 of the donors, around 300 Gb of sequence data and 100 million or so unique TCR beta sequences from about 190 million T cells were reported. About 310 gigabases of sequencing data and 70 million to 100 million unique TCR sequences were included in an early release covering roughly 600 HLA-typed donors. Among the approximately 430 genotyped donors, approximately 76% belonged to the genetic ancestry cluster associated with self-reported Caucasian donors. The study aimed to test whether signatures of past pathogen exposure could be identified by cataloging public T cell receptors. The study profiled the T cell repertoires of about 720 subjects by immunosequencing and related them to cytomegalovirus serostatus. A separate validation cohort of roughly 120 different subjects was used in addition to the approximately 640-subject first cohort. High-throughput TCR immunosequencing, statistical association of individual TCRs with disease status, and machine learning were combined to predict cytomegalovirus infection status. In a later analysis, previously published TCR beta repertoires from 666 donors were re-analyzed and high-resolution HLA genotyping was added so that TCR occurrence patterns could be studied. Rather than drawing on any new phenotypic data, the later analysis identified candidate immune exposures from TCR beta sequences and the way those sequences occurred across donors. An earlier analysis of 587 of the donors applied high-throughput TCR beta sequencing to assess whether each TCR beta V gene segment acted as functional or pseudogenic. Donor age, sex, ethnicity and CMV serostatus were compiled alongside the repertoire data. A later genetic analysis took genome-wide SNP genotypes for 398 of the 666 donors and used that subset as a discovery cohort. Every repertoire in the discovery cohort had been generated on one and the same sequencing platform. Class I and class II HLA loci were covered by the typing at four-digit resolution. The number of donors typed differed by locus, with about 620-630 for A, B, C, DRB1 and DQB1, more than 500 for DQA1, 600 to 610 for DPA1, and around 430 for DPB1. Because of strong linkage in the cohort, roughly five DR-DQ haplotypes were treated as single units for association and clustering. Among a few hundred genotyped donors of the cohort, an average of around 240,000 unique TCR beta nucleotide sequences were sequenced per donor, 15% to 20% of them non-productive.

The cohort was made up of about 670 healthy bone marrow donors. All cohort members were sampled while nominally healthy, although unrecorded immune exposures were likely present. The donor tested CMV seronegative, placing the donor among the approximately 400 seronegative members of the cohort. Every donor gave a peripheral blood sample, and the peripheral blood mononuclear cells from that sample were used for TCR beta sequencing. The Qiagen DNeasy Blood Extraction Kit was used to extract genomic DNA from the blood cell samples. The library was obtained by the immunoSEQ multiplex PCR assay. A mixture of 60 forward primers for TCR Vbeta segments and 13 reverse primers for TCR Jbeta segments was used in the multiplex PCR. The CDR3 region of rearranged TCR beta genes was amplified from genomic DNA with a multiplex PCR assay. The Illumina HiSeq System was used to sequence the amplified TCR beta libraries as 87-base-pair reads. Per the source publication's procedure: A later analysis tallied roughly 78 million unique TCR beta chains across the 650 to 750 repertoires, and 10 million to 11 million of those chains were shared by two or more donors. Raw reads were error-corrected and collapsed into unique sequences with a nearest-neighbor algorithm that merged closely related sequences to remove PCR and sequencing errors. V, D and J gene segments were assigned by aligning CDR3 sequences to IMGT reference sequences. For a sequence to be retained, a match of at least six nucleotides was required to both a V gene segment and a J gene segment. A rearrangement counted as productive if the CDR3 had no stop codons and remained in frame with V and J, and every other rearrangement counted as non-productive. CDR3 was defined according to IMGT convention as the region running from the second conserved V-encoded cysteine to the conserved J-encoded phenylalanine. Sequences without an unambiguous match to a single V gene segment were excluded from the earlier analysis of almost 600 of the donors. In an earlier analysis of several hundred of the donors, V segments were called functional above 56.7% productive rearrangements and were called segregating when the between-donor standard deviation exceeded 5%. A statistical classification framework was developed to diagnose cytomegalovirus status using the catalog of TCR beta chain sequences. V and J gene assignment, in a later analysis, came from comparing TCR nucleotide sequences with IMGT/GENE-DB human TR gene sequences. The TCRdist pipeline was used in a later analysis to assign CDR3 sequences and most-parsimonious VDJ recombination scenarios. In a later analysis, each TCR beta chain was defined by its CDR3 amino acid sequence together with its V-gene family, and reads lacking a unique V-gene family were excluded. To address suspected cross-contamination and a sequencing artifact, a later analysis removed under 600 highly shared, low-generation-probability nucleotide sequences. For each public chain, a later analysis derived a clonal expansion index from normalized ranks of inferred template counts within each repertoire. In a later analysis, generation probabilities were computed with a VDJ recombination model fitted to out-of-frame rearrangements, and the resulting probabilities were checked against IGoR. In a later analysis, TCR-TCR, TCR-HLA and TCR-CMV co-occurrence was scored with hypergeometric tests, and a repertoire-size bias correction was applied to TCR pairs. To estimate false discovery rates, a later analysis permuted the HLA or CMV assignments 20 times. In a later analysis, co-occurring TCRs were grouped with DBSCAN, and TCRdist sequence similarity was added when clustering was performed within HLA-allele-positive subsets. For co-occurrence clustering, repertoires with fewer than 30,000 or more than 120,000 public chains were excluded, along with five repertoires with anomalous nucleotide sharing. The clones in this table, taken by TCRdb from immuneACCESS, are in-frame only. Not every clone is retained; where verified, under half of the shortfall comes from an unresolved V gene, and the cause of the rest is unknown. V and J calls and clone size are as listed in that table; D and trimming were resolved from the DNA. A total of under 150,000 clones appear in this sample, nearly 85% of them only once. Of the sample, approximately 1.1% is held by the ten largest clones.

Beyond this particular receptor, the publication reports: V-gene and J-gene trimming of TCR beta chains was associated with a missense DCLRE1C variant in a later genetic analysis, and the association was replicated in an independent cohort. About 17 rarely observed V segments, including chromosome 9 orphons, were excluded from the earlier analysis of about 600 of the donors because counts were too low. Most TCR sequences were observed very rarely across donors, whereas some public TCRs were present in many individuals. According to a later genetic analysis, donors in an Asian-associated ancestry cluster had fewer N-insertions in productive TCRs than the roughly 700-donor mean. This cohort had only TCR beta chains sequenced, and the lack of alpha or paired-chain data limited which features could be detected. A further reported finding was that TCR beta sequences accurately predicted the HLA-A and HLA-B alleles for most subjects in the first cohort. Presence/absence analyses assumed roughly uniform sequencing depth across donors, an assumption that may not hold. The study listed 164 TCR beta chains as associated with cytomegalovirus. In vitro tests confirmed that three of the cytomegalovirus-associated TCR beta chains recognize cytomegalovirus antigens. A later analysis associated about 17,000 TCR beta sequences with specific HLA alleles at a false discovery rate of 0.05. Some IMGT-functional V segments, including TRBV6-2 and TRBV6-3, could not be distinguished by the 87-base-pair reads and were therefore excluded. In both the original and validation cohorts, the classifier was reported to diagnose cytomegalovirus status with high specificity and sensitivity. Several of the top co-occurrence clusters appeared to be linked to parvovirus B19, influenza, CMV and Epstein-Barr virus, according to a later analysis. Strong co-occurrence of HLA alleles, especially DR and DQ, made assigning TCR associations to individual alleles difficult. In a later analysis, most CMV-associated TCR beta chains were found to appear HLA-restricted, with HLA associations seemingly driven largely by CMV exposure. An earlier analysis of approximately 500 of the donors showed that most TCR beta V segments appeared in productive rearrangements either about 90% or about 30% of the time, which broadly matched IMGT annotations. CMV serostatus was the only immune exposure information available for the cohort. Correlated functional status among segregating V segments might be attributable to linkage disequilibrium, but an unknown experimental factor could not be ruled out. The sequencing pipeline was judged likely to have produced a cluster of highly shared sequence variants as a technical artifact. In a later analysis, the rate of TCR association differed among HLA loci, with DRB1 alleles having the most associated TCRs and HLA-C alleles having the fewest. Because HLA typing was unavailable for some donors at each locus, only the typed subset was used in association tests. According to the authors, the approach could potentially be generalized to other disease states and immunological phenotypes. Compared with equally common non-associated chains, HLA-associated TCR beta chains in a later analysis were more clonally expanded and had lower generation probabilities.

V is trimmed back by 2 bases and J by 10 bases, and the junction contains 12 bases that no gene match accounts for. Taken from the germline V gene (reference sequence), the CDR1 and CDR2 loops are GTSNPN and SVGIG. From the cysteine through the phenylalanine, the CDR3 covers 15 amino acids. Left in the record is the CDR3 DNA by itself, 45 bases read in frame from the first base. The chain uses TRBV30 and TRBJ1-4; 8 of the junction bases match TRBD1. Sequencing input: PBMCs. This sequence originates from a boy aged 5-17 years in good health and CMV-seronegative. The DNA sequence follows: TGTGCCTGGAGTCCCTTATCCGGACAGGGCGGAAAACTGTTTTTT. It translates as CAWSPLSGQGGKLFF.